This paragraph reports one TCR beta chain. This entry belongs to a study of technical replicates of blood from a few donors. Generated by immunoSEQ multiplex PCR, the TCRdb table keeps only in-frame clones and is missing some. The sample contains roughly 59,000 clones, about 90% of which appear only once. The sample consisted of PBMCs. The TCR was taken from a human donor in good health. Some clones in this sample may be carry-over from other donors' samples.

The chain's CDR3 is CASRPTGGSRTDTQYF. DNA of the CDR3: TGCGCCAGCAGACCGACAGGGGGCAGTAGGACAGATACGCAGTATTTT. The V and J genes are TRBV5-1 and TRBJ2-3; 10 nucleotides agree with TRBD1. The CDR3 is 16 amino acids. The J segment lost 3 bases and the V segment lost 5 bases, leaving 9 bases of the junction unmatched. The germline V gene encodes CDR1 SGHRS and CDR2 YFSETQ.